This is a list of T cell receptor beta chains from one sample in a study of blood T cell repertoires in COVID-19. The assay was immunoSEQ multiplex PCR, and TCRdb's table has in-frame clones only and misses some. The sample includes around 400,000 clones, about 90% seen only once; the top ten take approximately 2.5%. Sequenced input: peripheral blood. Receptors originate from a woman between 55 and 75 years old with COVID-19, enrolled during active disease. Each CDR3 is given with its conserved first and last residue. Size tells how often a clone was seen (once, few, many) or the class of an expanded clone, and some rows leave it out.

TRBJ1-1 | . | TRBV2 | CASRSGEGVRNTEAFF
TRBJ1-5 | few | TRBV6-2/TRBV6-3 | CASSETGISPQHF
TRBJ2-1 | . | TRBV3-1/TRBV3-2 | CASSQVGGGDPYNEQFF
TRBJ2-2 | . | TRBV5-1 | CATRMVSTGELFF
TRBJ2-5 | . | TRBV15 | CATSRPLDTQETQYF
TRBJ1-1 | . | TRBV27 | CASSLPFRGVDTEAFF
TRBJ1-1 | few | TRBV27 | CASSILPGLRSGTEAFF
TRBJ1-6 | . | TRBV5-1 | CASSLAGGGSSYNSPLHF
TRBJ2-7 | . | TRBV5-1 | CASSLALGGSSYEQYF
TRBJ1-2 | once | TRBV10-3 | CAISWTGGAGYTF
TRBJ1-6 | . | TRBV14 | CASSQEYRANSPLHF
TRBJ2-3 | . | TRBV2 | CATAGQDRTDTQYF
TRBJ2-5 | . | TRBV3-1/TRBV3-2 | CASSPGGGGIQETQYF
TRBJ1-2 | once | TRBV7-8 | CASSLARTGGVGGYTF
TRBJ2-3 | once | TRBV28 | CESLPAGGPKYTQYF
TRBJ1-4 | . | TRBV28 | CASSRSGTGNEKLFF
TRBJ2-7 | few | TRBV4-1 | CASSQDEGGAYEQYF
TRBJ1-5 | . | TRBV19 | CASSIGGARRFNQPQHF
TRBJ2-1 | once | TRBV24-1 | CATSDFPGVGNEQFF
TRBJ2-3 | . | TRBV2 | CASMREQTDTQYF
TRBJ2-2 | . | TRBV4-2 | CASSQEWGAGELFF
TRBJ1-2 | . | TRBV5-8 | CASSLTPGGYTF
TRBJ1-4 | few | TRBV5-4 | CASSPGGQGNEKLFF
TRBJ1-4 | . | TRBV12-3/TRBV12-4 | CASRPGNVELFF
TRBJ1-1 | . | TRBV7-2 | CASSSRTGVNTEAFF
TRBJ1-1 | . | TRBV27 | CASRLRGGSDTEAFF
TRBJ1-5 | . | TRBV7-6 | CASSSQTGENGQPQHF
TRBJ2-6 | few | TRBV5-4 | CASSLTAGSGANVLTF
TRBJ2-7 | . | TRBV25-1 | CASPKGLAGVVYEQYF
TRBJ1-4 | . | TRBV2 | CASSLTGKTNEKLFF
TRBJ1-4 | . | TRBV2 | CASNSELNEKLFF
TRBJ1-4 | . | TRBV6-6 | CASSYMRNEKLFF
TRBJ1-1 | . | TRBV19 | CASSRHLGNTEAFF
TRBJ2-6 | . | TRBV5-6 | CASSPGGWGTNVLTF
TRBJ1-6 | . | TRBV3-1/TRBV3-2 | CASSLSDRGRDSPLHF